Listed below are T cell receptor beta chains from one sample, sequenced in a study of cytomegalovirus exposure and HLA in healthy donors. Some clones are missing from TCRdb's copy, which holds only in-frame ones; the method was immunoSEQ multiplex PCR. The table shows approximately 140,000 clones, with about 80% occurring only once. The sequenced sample consisted of PBMCs. The receptors come from a male donor in good health and CMV-seropositive. CDR3s include the opening cysteine and the closing phenylalanine or tryptophan. A D gene is named only where the DNA matches it firmly. The size field is filled for only some rows; it gives once, few, many or a size class.

d_call: TRBD1
clone_size: .
j_call: TRBJ1-1
v_call: TRBV14
cdr3_nt: TGTGCCAGCAGCACAGACAGGGGCACTGAAGCTTTCTTT
cdr3_aa: CASSTDRGTEAFF

d_call: TRBD1
clone_size: .
j_call: TRBJ2-3
v_call: TRBV9
cdr3_nt: TGTGCCAGCAGCCCTCCCTCCGGGACAGGGAACACAGATACGCAGTATTTT
cdr3_aa: CASSPPSGTGNTDTQYF

d_call: TRBD2
clone_size: .
j_call: TRBJ2-5
v_call: TRBV6-1
cdr3_nt: TGTGCCAGCAGTGAATACTTTTCTTTGGGGGGGACGGGGTACCAAGAGACCCAGTACTTC
cdr3_aa: CASSEYFSLGGTGYQETQYF

d_call: TRBD2
clone_size: .
j_call: TRBJ2-7
v_call: TRBV18
cdr3_nt: TGTGCCAGCTCACCTCGGGAGGGTTTGTACGAGCAGTACTTC
cdr3_aa: CASSPREGLYEQYF

d_call: TRBD1
clone_size: .
j_call: TRBJ2-7
v_call: TRBV11-1
cdr3_nt: TGTGCCAGCAGCGCGGGACGGACAGGGGAGATGTACGAGCAGTACTTC
cdr3_aa: CASSAGRTGEMYEQYF

d_call: .
clone_size: .
j_call: TRBJ2-7
v_call: TRBV7-9
cdr3_nt: TGTGCCAGCAGCTTAGTGTCAGTCGACGAGCAGTACTTC
cdr3_aa: CASSLVSVDEQYF

d_call: .
clone_size: .
j_call: TRBJ2-7
v_call: TRBV7-9
cdr3_nt: TGTTCCAGCAGCTACAGCCCCTACGAGCAGTACTTC
cdr3_aa: CSSSYSPYEQYF

d_call: .
clone_size: .
j_call: TRBJ2-2
v_call: TRBV5-8
cdr3_nt: TGTGCCAGCAGCTTGGGACTAGGCTGGGAGCTGTTTTTT
cdr3_aa: CASSLGLGWELFF

d_call: TRBD2
clone_size: .
j_call: TRBJ2-5
v_call: TRBV27
cdr3_nt: TGTGCCACGTCGACTAGCGGTAGGGAGACCCAGTACTTC
cdr3_aa: CATSTSGRETQYF

d_call: TRBD2
clone_size: .
j_call: TRBJ2-7
v_call: TRBV18
cdr3_nt: TGTGCCAGCTCACCACCGGGACTAGCGGGCCCCTACGAGCAGTACTTC
cdr3_aa: CASSPPGLAGPYEQYF

d_call: .
clone_size: once
j_call: TRBJ2-2
v_call: TRBV13
cdr3_nt: TGTGCCAGCAGAATACAGGAAACGAACACCGGGGAGCTGTTTTTT
cdr3_aa: CASRIQETNTGELFF

d_call: TRBD1
clone_size: .
j_call: TRBJ2-1
v_call: TRBV28
cdr3_nt: TGTGCCAGCAGCCGACGACAGGGGCCCTACAATGAGCAGTTCTTC
cdr3_aa: CASSRRQGPYNEQFF

d_call: TRBD1
clone_size: few
j_call: TRBJ2-5
v_call: TRBV7-8
cdr3_nt: TGTGCCAGCAGCTTTAGGACAGGGTCCGAGACCCAGTACTTC
cdr3_aa: CASSFRTGSETQYF

d_call: .
clone_size: .
j_call: TRBJ2-7
v_call: TRBV11-2
cdr3_nt: TGTGCCAGCAGCTTAGGGACATGGGCCGAGCAGTACTTC
cdr3_aa: CASSLGTWAEQYF

d_call: TRBD1
clone_size: .
j_call: TRBJ2-7
v_call: TRBV18
cdr3_nt: TGTGCCAGCTCACCACCGGTCCCACAGGGGGCCTACGAGCAGTACTTC
cdr3_aa: CASSPPVPQGAYEQYF

d_call: TRBD2
clone_size: .
j_call: TRBJ2-1
v_call: TRBV29-1
cdr3_nt: TGCAGCGTTGAAAGGACTAGCGGGAGGTGGTCCTACAATGAGCAGTTCTTC
cdr3_aa: CSVERTSGRWSYNEQFF

d_call: TRBD1
clone_size: few
j_call: TRBJ2-5
v_call: TRBV7-6
cdr3_nt: TGTGCCAGCAGCGCAAGCTCCGGACAGGCCCGTAAAGAGACCCAGTACTTC
cdr3_aa: CASSASSGQARKETQYF

d_call: .
clone_size: .
j_call: TRBJ2-7
v_call: TRBV4-1
cdr3_nt: TGCGCCAGCAGCCAAGCGCCGGTTCCAAGCTACGAGCAGTACTTC
cdr3_aa: CASSQAPVPSYEQYF

d_call: TRBD2
clone_size: .
j_call: TRBJ2-1
v_call: TRBV5-4
cdr3_nt: TGTGCCAGCAGCCACCGACTAGCGGGGTACAATGAGCAGTTCTTC
cdr3_aa: CASSHRLAGYNEQFF

d_call: TRBD1
clone_size: .
j_call: TRBJ2-5
v_call: TRBV6-1
cdr3_nt: TGTGCCAGCAGTAGAGGGACAGGGGGTCGGACCCAGTACTTC
cdr3_aa: CASSRGTGGRTQYF

d_call: TRBD2
clone_size: .
j_call: TRBJ2-1
v_call: TRBV7-9
cdr3_nt: TGTGCCAGCAGCTCACCGGGACTAACCTCGTTTGAAGCTCAGTTCTTC
cdr3_aa: CASSSPGLTSFEAQFF

d_call: TRBD1
clone_size: once
j_call: TRBJ2-3
v_call: TRBV6-5
cdr3_nt: TGTGCCAGCAGTTACCCGGGGATGACAGGGTTTCGTACGCAGTATTTT
cdr3_aa: CASSYPGMTGFRTQYF

d_call: .
clone_size: .
j_call: TRBJ1-1
v_call: TRBV6-6
cdr3_nt: TGTGCCAGCACCTGGGAGGGGTTTTTTGCTTTCTTT
cdr3_aa: CASTWEGFFAFF

d_call: TRBD1
clone_size: .
j_call: TRBJ1-4
v_call: TRBV7-3
cdr3_nt: TGTGCCAGCAGCGTAGGACAGGCTGCAACTAATGAAAAACTGTTTTTT
cdr3_aa: CASSVGQAATNEKLFF

d_call: .
clone_size: .
j_call: TRBJ2-5
v_call: TRBV28
cdr3_nt: TGTGCCAGCAGTTTTAATCCGGAGACCCAGTACTTC
cdr3_aa: CASSFNPETQYF

d_call: TRBD2
clone_size: .
j_call: TRBJ2-1
v_call: TRBV7-3
cdr3_nt: TGTGCCAGCAGCACTGGGACTAGCGGGTCATACAATGAGCAGTTCTTC
cdr3_aa: CASSTGTSGSYNEQFF

d_call: TRBD1
clone_size: .
j_call: TRBJ2-7
v_call: TRBV5-4
cdr3_nt: TGTGCCAGCAACATACAGGGGGGCTACGAGCAGTACTTC
cdr3_aa: CASNIQGGYEQYF

d_call: .
clone_size: .
j_call: TRBJ2-7
v_call: TRBV7-8
cdr3_nt: TGTGCCAGCAGCTTCTGGCAGGGGGGATACGAGCAGTACTTC
cdr3_aa: CASSFWQGGYEQYF

d_call: TRBD2
clone_size: .
j_call: TRBJ2-5
v_call: TRBV5-1
cdr3_nt: TGCGCCAGCAGCTTGCCTCGACTAGCGGGGGGGCAAGAGACCCAGTACTTC
cdr3_aa: CASSLPRLAGGQETQYF

d_call: TRBD2
clone_size: .
j_call: TRBJ2-1
v_call: TRBV7-3
cdr3_nt: TGTGCCAGCAGCTTACTAGCGGGGGGCTACAATGAGCAGTTCTTC
cdr3_aa: CASSLLAGGYNEQFF

d_call: .
clone_size: .
j_call: TRBJ2-7
v_call: TRBV27
cdr3_nt: TGTGCCAGCAGGTATCGGGGGGCGCAATACGAGCAGTACTTC
cdr3_aa: CASRYRGAQYEQYF

d_call: .
clone_size: .
j_call: TRBJ2-3
v_call: TRBV13
cdr3_nt: TGTGCCAGCAGCCCCCCCGGGGGAGCAGATACGCAGTATTTT
cdr3_aa: CASSPPGGADTQYF

d_call: TRBD2
clone_size: .
j_call: TRBJ2-1
v_call: TRBV9
cdr3_nt: TGTGCCAGCAGCGTAGTACTAGCGGGAAGGAATGAGCAGTTCTTC
cdr3_aa: CASSVVLAGRNEQFF

d_call: .
clone_size: .
j_call: TRBJ1-6
v_call: TRBV6-5
cdr3_nt: TGTGCCAGCAGTCCCGTGGGAGGGGCGGACTCACCCCTCCACTTT
cdr3_aa: CASSPVGGADSPLHF

d_call: TRBD1
clone_size: .
j_call: TRBJ2-4
v_call: TRBV5-1
cdr3_nt: TGCGCCAGCAGCTTGGATGGACAGGGTGGGAACATTCAGTACTTC
cdr3_aa: CASSLDGQGGNIQYF

d_call: TRBD2
clone_size: .
j_call: TRBJ2-7
v_call: TRBV28
cdr3_nt: TGTGCCAGCAGGTTGGGGGAGGGAGAGCAGTACTTC
cdr3_aa: CASRLGEGEQYF

d_call: .
clone_size: .
j_call: TRBJ2-2
v_call: TRBV5-5
cdr3_nt: TGTGCCAGCAGTTTCGGTCCTCCCGGGGAGCTGTTTTTT
cdr3_aa: CASSFGPPGELFF

d_call: TRBD1
clone_size: .
j_call: TRBJ2-7
v_call: TRBV27
cdr3_nt: TGTGCCAGCAGTACCCCCCGGACAGGGTTCCACGAGCAGTACTTC
cdr3_aa: CASSTPRTGFHEQYF

d_call: .
clone_size: .
j_call: TRBJ2-1
v_call: TRBV19
cdr3_nt: TGTGCCTCAAAGGAGCGGCAGGACAATGAGCAGTTCTTC
cdr3_aa: CASKERQDNEQFF